What follows are 20 T cell receptor beta chains derived from one specimen sequenced in a study of blood T cells in healthy people across ages. With a J-beta primer mix and a sample-barcoded 5' primer, a second PCR ran about 7 to 12 cycles. One entry per CDR3 protein, called by TCRdb with MiXCR from the 5' RACE reads. Counted here are about 1.4 million distinct CDR3 sequences, approximately 59% occurring once; the ten biggest clones make up about 6.7%. The sequencing input was blood. These receptors all come from a man aged 18 to 35 in good health.

This clonotype showed up just a few times. The chain couples TRBV25-1 to TRBJ2-7, with D unresolved. V lost 8 bases, J lost 4 bases, and 9 bases lay in between. This CDR3 is built from 11 residues. From germline, CDR1 is MGHDK and CDR2 SYGVNS. Written as DNA, the CDR3 is TGTGCCAGCCTGGTAGGGTACGAGCAGTACTTC. It specifies CASLVGYEQYF.

This clonotype was counted a single time. The V call is TRBV7-2, the J call TRBJ2-3; no clear D. In germline, CDR1 is SGHTA, CDR2 FQGNSA. Trimming cost V 0 bases and J 4 bases, with 5 bases left between them. This CDR3 spans 13 amino acids. CDR3 sequence reads: CASSLARPDTQYF. The CDR3 DNA is TGTGCCAGCAGCTTAGCCCGGCCAGATACGCAGTATTTT.

A few counts support this clonotype. The genes are TRBV2 and TRBJ2-5; D gene ambiguous. The assigned J gene may be wrong: the sequence end matches TRBJ2-7 better. Looked up from germline, CDR1 is SNHLY and CDR2 is FYNNEI. This CDR3 has 12 amino acids. The CDR3 DNA is TGTGCCAGCAGTCGTTCGATCTACGAGCAGTACTTC. As protein: CASSRSIYEQYF.

The chain joins TRBV9 to TRBJ1-2; D call uncertain. Germline assignment: CDR1 SGDLS and CDR2 YYNGEE. Deletions cut 6 bases from V and 3 bases from J, with 18 bases between. CDR3 size: 15 residues. The chain's CDR3 is CASTPQTRSDYGYTF. The CDR3 DNA sequence: TGTGCCAGCACTCCACAGACCCGATCGGACTATGGCTACACCTTC.

The chain couples TRBV6-5 to TRBJ1-2; no clear D gene. In germline, CDR1 is MNHEY, CDR2 SVGAGI. The CDR3 is made up of 13 amino acids. V was trimmed by 5 bases and J by 5 bases, leaving 12 bases between them. CDR3 DNA: TGTGCCAGCAGTACGCCCCCTGGGTATGGCTACACCTTC. This codes for CASSTPPGYGYTF.

The rearrangement links TRBV4-1 to TRBJ2-5; possibly TRBD1 for D (6 bases). Germline V gene lookup returns CDR1 MGHRA and CDR2 YSYEKL. V was shortened by 1 base and J by 2 bases, with 11 bases between the two germline ends. CDR3 length: 15 residues. CDR3 nucleotide sequence: TGCGCCAGCAGCCAAGGAACAGGACAGCAAGAGACCCAGTACTTC. Protein sequence: CASSQGTGQQETQYF.

The V and J genes are TRBV7-6 and TRBJ2-4, with D unresolved. With the DNA end fitting TRBJ2-7 better, the J assignment may be wrong. CDR3 length: 15 residues. CDR1 is SGHVS, CDR2 FNYEAQ, per germline. In nucleotides, the CDR3 is TGTGCCAGCAGCTGGTCCCCCTCAACAGAGGACGAGCAGTACTTC. Translating gives CASSWSPSTEDEQYF.

The rearrangement joins TRBV6-6 to TRBJ2-5, with D perhaps matching TRBD1 (5 bases). The ends were cut back, 2 bases at V and 1 base at J, with 11 bases in the middle. Per the germline V gene, CDR1 is MNHNY and CDR2 is SVGAGI (reference sequence). CDR3 length: 15 residues. The CDR3 protein is CASSYRTTSQETQYF. The CDR3 nucleotides are TGTGCCAGCAGTTACCGGACAACCAGCCAAGAGACCCAGTACTTC.

The chain couples TRBV3-1 to TRBJ2-1; 8 bases line up with TRBD2. This CDR3 is built from 16 residues. Trimming at V came to 3 bases and at J to 5 bases, leaving 9 bases not matched to a gene. Germline V gene data show CDR1 as LGHDT and CDR2 as YNNKEL (reference sequence). The CDR3 DNA reads TGTGCCAGCAGCCAGTTGGGGGGGACTAGGGACAATGAGCAGTTCTTC. Translating gives CASSQLGGTRDNEQFF.

The chain recombines TRBV12-3 or TRBV12-4 with TRBJ2-3; TRBD2 aligns across 14 bases. The CDR3 spans 20 residues. V lost 4 bases and J lost 4; bases outside the gene matches: 16. CDR3 protein: CASSSYLTSGGAGRPDTQYF. Written as DNA, the CDR3 is TGTGCCAGCAGTTCCTACCTGACTAGCGGGGGGGCCGGTCGTCCAGATACGCAGTATTTT.

The rearrangement uses TRBV20-1 and TRBJ1-5; D not certain. This CDR3 has 14 amino acids. V lost 0 bases and J 7 bases, leaving 13 bases between the germline ends. Germline V gives CDR1 DFQATT, CDR2 SNEGSKA (reference sequence). CDR3 nucleotide sequence: TGCAGTGCTAGAGATCCCTTAGAAGGACAGCCCCAGCATTTT. This sequence encodes CSARDPLEGQPQHF.

This sequence joins TRBV15 and TRBJ2-1; 9 bases agree with TRBD1. The CDR3 has 17 residues. Germline assignment: CDR1 LNHNV and CDR2 YYDKDF (reference sequence). Trimming cost V 3 bases and J 7 bases; bases outside gene matches: 13. Here the CDR3 reads CATSRGGTGQGKNEQFF. The CDR3 DNA follows: TGTGCCACCAGCAGGGGTGGAACGGGACAGGGAAAGAATGAGCAGTTCTTC. Drawing the rest from reference TRBV15 and TRBJ2-1, the complete variable domain is DAMVIQNPRYQVTQFGKPVTLSCSQTLNHNVMYWYQQKSSQAPKLLFHYYDKDFNNEADTPDNFQSRRPNTSFCFLDIRSPGLGDTAMYLCATSRGGTGQGKNEQFFGPGTRLTVL.

The V call is TRBV3-1, the J call TRBJ2-1; 10 positions agree with TRBD2. CDR1 and CDR2 from the germline V gene are LGHDT and YNNKEL (reference sequence). The ends lost 1 base at V and 4 bases at J; junction bases unmatched: 7. There are 17 residues in the CDR3. CDR3 nucleotide sequence: TGTGCCAGCAGCCAAGTGAGCGGGAGGGTTTCATACAATGAGCAGTTCTTC. Residues: CASSQVSGRVSYNEQFF.

Notes on this clonotype: Its ends do not fully match the called genes, so a read error is possible. V usage is TRBV10-3 and J usage is TRBJ2-5, with TRBD1 identical over 8 bases. In germline, CDR1 is ENHRY, CDR2 SYGVKD. This CDR3 comprises 11 residues. CDR3 coding DNA: TGTGCCTTCAGGGGGCCGGAGACCCAGTACTTC. It encodes CAFRGPETQYF.

This clonotype was counted only a few times. The chain combines TRBV12-3 or TRBV12-4 with TRBJ2-5, with 7 bases aligning to TRBD2. The CDR3 spans 14 residues. V trimming: 6 bases; J trimming: 5 bases; junction bases outside the gene matches: 9. The CDR3 here is CASSRERGWETQYF. CDR3 DNA: TGTGCCAGCAGCCGCGAGCGGGGATGGGAGACCCAGTACTTC.

For this clonotype: A read error may account for a junction end that differs from germline. V usage is TRBV6-4 and J usage is TRBJ1-2, with D possibly being TRBD1 (6 bases). CDR3 length: 15 amino acids. Germline CDR1 MRHNA, CDR2 SNTAGT. CDR3 bases: TGCGCCAGCAGTGAGAGCTGGGGGCCGGGCTATGGCTACACCTTC. Translated, it gives CASSESWGPGYGYTF.

V and J are TRBV20-1 and TRBJ1-4; 8 nucleotides agree with TRBD1. With 3 bases clipped from V and 7 bases from J, the junction kept 7 bases outside the gene matches. The germline gives CDR1 DFQATT, CDR2 SNEGSKA (reference sequence). CDR3 size: 14 residues. The CDR3 DNA is TGCAGTGCTAGGTCCCACAGGGGGAGTGAAAAACTGTTTTTT. Protein product: CSARSHRGSEKLFF.

This clonotype occurred a few times. The rearrangement uses TRBV27 and TRBJ2-3, with D tentatively TRBD1 (5 bases). The CDR3 has 14 residues. V lost 4 bases and J 2 bases, leaving 10 bases between the germline ends. Per the germline V gene, CDR1 is MNHEY and CDR2 is SMNVEV (reference sequence). This CDR3 reads CASSSNGHTDTQYF. In nucleotides, the CDR3 is TGTGCCAGCAGTTCCAACGGACACACAGATACGCAGTATTTT.

This clonotype has just one count. This chain connects TRBV18 to TRBJ1-1, with TRBD1 matching over 8 bases. Germline assignment: CDR1 KGHSH and CDR2 LQKENI. The junction had 6 bases not matched to a gene; V was cut back by 3 bases and J by 3 bases. The CDR3 is 15 residues long. In nucleotides, the CDR3 is TGTGCCAGCTCACCGGGTAAGACAGGGGACACTGAAGCTTTCTTT. Amino acid sequence: CASSPGKTGDTEAFF.

This clonotype was detected a few times. The chain uses TRBV14 and TRBJ1-2; D might be TRBD1 (6 bases). The CDR3 is 13 amino acids. Germline CDR1 reads SGHDN; CDR2 reads FVKESK. The germline V and J ends were trimmed by 6 bases and 8 bases, with 16 bases remaining between them. The CDR3 region has the DNA TGTGCCAGCAGACCACAGGGAAAGCGGGGCTACACCTTC. Amino acid sequence: CASRPQGKRGYTF.